A single sample gave rise to the 5 T cell receptor beta chains below, sequenced in a study of technical replicates of blood from several donors. The data were produced by immunoSEQ multiplex PCR, yet TCRdb's version contains in-frame clones alone and is incomplete. This sample has fewer than 100,000 clones, with 95% to 97% found just once. Sequencing was done on a sample of T cells isolated from PBMCs. The receptors were gathered from a human donor in good health.

The J gene is TRBJ2-7, the V gene TRBV9; weak D call: TRBD1 (7 bases). Trimming left V 3 bases short and J 3 bases short, with 13 bases between. The CDR3 sequence is 14 residues long. Germline V gene sequence: CDR1 SGDLS, CDR2 YYNGEE. CDR3 residues: CASSAGGTFYEQYF. The CDR3 DNA reads TGTGCCAGCAGCGCAGGGGGGACTTTCTACGAGCAGTACTTC.

This clone was found once. This CDR3 reads CASTIRTAYNEQFF. Written as DNA, the CDR3 is TGTGCCAGCACGATCAGGACAGCTTACAATGAGCAGTTCTTC. J is TRBJ2-1 and V is TRBV27, with D possibly being TRBD1 (6 bases). Trimming took off 7 bases at V and 4 bases at J, with 14 bases between the two ends. Germline CDR1 is MNHEY and CDR2 is SMNVEV (reference sequence). The CDR3 runs 14 residues.

V gene TRBV6-6 combines with J gene TRBJ2-2; D is unclear. V gave up 6 bases and J gave up 3 bases, with 11 bases separating them. This CDR3 has 14 residues. Germline assignment: CDR1 MNHNY and CDR2 SVGAGI (reference sequence). The CDR3 coding sequence is TGTGCCAGCAGGGTAGGAACAGACACCGGGGAGCTGTTTTTT. The encoded protein is CASRVGTDTGELFF.

The chain joins TRBV4-2 to TRBJ2-7, with 11 nucleotides matching TRBD2. CDR1 and CDR2 (germline): LGHNA, YNFKEQ. V gave up 2 bases and J gave up 6 bases; unmatched junction bases: 6. The CDR3 length is 15 residues. CDR3 nucleotide sequence: TGTGCCAGCAGCCAACTACTAGCGGGAGACGCCGAGCAGTACTTC. Translating gives CASSQLLAGDAEQYF.

This chain joins TRBV27 and TRBJ1-1; the match to TRBD1 covers 10 bases. Germline CDR1 MNHEY, CDR2 SMNVEV (reference sequence). V was clipped by 5 bases and J by 5 bases; unmatched bases: 5. The CDR3 runs to 14 residues. Here the CDR3 DNA reads TGTGCCAGCAGTCGACAGGGGGCGATGACTGAAGCTTTCTTT. Protein sequence: CASSRQGAMTEAFF.